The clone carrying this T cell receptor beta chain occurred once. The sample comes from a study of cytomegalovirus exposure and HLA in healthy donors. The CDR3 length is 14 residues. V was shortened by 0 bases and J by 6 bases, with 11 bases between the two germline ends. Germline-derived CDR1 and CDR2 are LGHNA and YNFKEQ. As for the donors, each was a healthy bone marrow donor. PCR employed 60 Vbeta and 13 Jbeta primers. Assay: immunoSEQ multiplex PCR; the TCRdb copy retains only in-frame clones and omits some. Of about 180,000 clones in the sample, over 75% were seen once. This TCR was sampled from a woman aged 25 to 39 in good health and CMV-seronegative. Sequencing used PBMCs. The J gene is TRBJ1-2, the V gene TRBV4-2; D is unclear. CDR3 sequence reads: CASSQDLRADGYTF. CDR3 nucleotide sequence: TGTGCCAGCAGCCAAGATTTGAGGGCAGATGGCTACACCTTC.